The clone carrying this T cell receptor beta chain has just a few counts. These data are taken from a study of T cells after yellow fever vaccination. A 5'RACE template-switching step, the method used to make TCR cDNA, added a universal primer site and UMIs. TCRdb re-called the 5' RACE reads through MiXCR, storing one row per CDR3 protein. The sample carries some 300,000 distinct CDR3 sequences, roughly a tenth recorded once. CDR1 is MNHNY, CDR2 SVGAGI, per germline (reference sequence). Trimming removed 7 bases from V and 8 bases from J, with 15 bases in between. The CDR3 has 14 amino acids. The V call is TRBV6-6, the J call TRBJ1-6; no definite D call. The source material was CD4+ T cells sorted from PBMCs, sampled 45 days after the yellow fever booster vaccination. The clonotype originates from a young man who received the YFV17D yellow fever vaccine. CDR3 in amino acids: CASTLSGSDSPLHF. CDR3 nucleotides: TGTGCCAGCACCCTATCTGGTTCGGATTCACCCCTCCACTTT.